Listed below are T cell receptor beta chains from one sample, sequenced in a study of T-cell memory formation after mild COVID-19. TCRdb re-called the 5' RACE reads with MiXCR, one entry per CDR3 protein. Of fewer than 350,000 distinct CDR3 sequences listed, 7.5% to 9.5% were seen once; the top ten hold approximately 22%. Sequenced material: PBMCs or a T cell subset sorted from them (not recorded which). The receptors originated from a man in his late teens or twenties who had mild COVID-19 (a few samples of this study predate the infection). Cell type and time point are not known. CDR3s include the opening cysteine and the closing phenylalanine or tryptophan. D genes are given only for firm matches. Not every row has a clone size; where given, it reads once, few, many or a size class.

clone_size	v_call	cdr3_length	j_call	d_call	cdr3_aa	cdr3_nt
few	TRBV6-1	14	TRBJ2-3	NA	CASSESGRTDTQYF	TGTGCCAGCAGTGAATCCGGCCGCACAGATACGCAGTATTTT
few	TRBV4-3	16	TRBJ2-7	TRBD1	CASSQAATGPGYEQYF	TGCGCCAGCAGCCAAGCCGCGACAGGGCCTGGGTACGAGCAGTACTTC
NA	TRBV6-1	16	TRBJ2-7	TRBD2	CASSDPGLAASYEQYF	TGTGCCAGCAGTGACCCGGGACTAGCGGCTTCCTACGAGCAGTACTTC
NA	TRBV20-1	18	TRBJ2-2	TRBD2	CSAISPGTSGGYTGELFF	TGCAGTGCTATTTCCCCCGGGACTAGCGGGGGGTACACCGGGGAGCTGTTTTTT
NA	TRBV7-2	16	TRBJ2-2	TRBD1	CASSSQGAMNTGELFF	TGTGCCAGCAGCTCACAGGGGGCCATGAACACCGGGGAGCTGTTTTTT
few	TRBV5-1	14	TRBJ1-2	NA	CASSSSRVSDGYTF	TGCGCCAGCAGCTCGTCTAGAGTTTCGGATGGCTACACCTTC
few	TRBV9	15	TRBJ2-2	NA	CASSPHQFSTGELFF	TGTGCCAGCAGCCCTCATCAATTTAGCACCGGGGAGCTGTTTTTT
many	TRBV11-1	14	TRBJ1-1	NA	CASSLARVNTEAFF	TGTGCCAGCAGCTTAGCGCGGGTGAACACTGAAGCTTTCTTT
few	TRBV7-3	13	TRBJ2-3	NA	CASSFRGQDTQYF	TGTGCCAGCAGCTTCAGGGGACAAGATACGCAGTATTTT
few	TRBV12-5	13	TRBJ2-2	NA	CASGFGVTGELFF	TGTGCTAGTGGTTTTGGCGTTACCGGGGAGCTGTTTTTT
few	TRBV4-3	15	TRBJ2-1	NA	CASRRDGSSYNEQFF	TGCGCCAGCAGAAGAGACGGGAGCTCCTACAATGAGCAGTTCTTC